The rows below give T cell receptor beta chains drawn from one sample of a study of blood T cell repertoires in COVID-19. Clones were read by immunoSEQ multiplex PCR, and TCRdb kept only the in-frame ones, dropping some. This sample has about 96,000 clones; roughly 90% occur once, and the top ten carry around 4%. Sequencing used peripheral blood. These receptors were obtained from a human donor with COVID-19, enrolled during active disease. The donor label of this sample is uncertain. CDR3s include the opening cysteine and the closing phenylalanine or tryptophan. Each record gives: D gene, V gene, J gene, clone size, CDR3 protein, CDR3 DNA. A D gene is named only where the DNA matches it firmly. Expanded clones get a size class; other rows say once, few or many, or leave the size out.

d_call: NA
v_call: TRBV2
j_call: TRBJ2-6
clone_size: NA
cdr3_aa: CASSVQGAYSGANVLTF
cdr3_nt: TGTGCCAGCAGTGTGCAGGGCGCTTATTCTGGGGCCAACGTCCTGACTTTC

d_call: NA
v_call: TRBV15
j_call: TRBJ2-7
clone_size: NA
cdr3_aa: CATSRGRNPGYEQYF
cdr3_nt: TGTGCCACCAGCAGGGGGAGGAACCCTGGCTACGAGCAGTACTTC

d_call: NA
v_call: TRBV25-1
j_call: TRBJ1-2
clone_size: NA
cdr3_aa: CASSGPPPSHREDYGYTF
cdr3_nt: TGTGCCAGCAGTGGTCCGCCCCCCTCTCACAGGGAAGACTATGGCTACACCTTC

d_call: NA
v_call: TRBV7-3
j_call: TRBJ1-1
clone_size: NA
cdr3_aa: CASSLGRNTEAFF
cdr3_nt: TGTGCCAGCAGCTTGGGGCGGAACACTGAAGCTTTCTTT

d_call: TRBD2
v_call: TRBV19
j_call: TRBJ2-5
clone_size: NA
cdr3_aa: CASNPSGELVQETQYF
cdr3_nt: TGTGCCAGTAACCCTAGCGGGGAATTGGTCCAAGAGACCCAGTACTTC

d_call: NA
v_call: TRBV7-9
j_call: TRBJ2-7
clone_size: NA
cdr3_aa: CASSPRTEGPYEQYF
cdr3_nt: TGTGCCAGCAGCCCCAGGACAGAGGGGCCCTACGAGCAGTACTTC

d_call: NA
v_call: TRBV7-7
j_call: TRBJ2-7
clone_size: NA
cdr3_aa: CASSLEVGYEQYF
cdr3_nt: TGTGCCAGCAGCCTCGAGGTGGGCTACGAGCAGTACTTC

d_call: NA
v_call: TRBV29-1
j_call: TRBJ2-5
clone_size: NA
cdr3_aa: CSVGAGGETQYF
cdr3_nt: TGCAGCGTTGGGGCGGGTGGAGAGACCCAGTACTTC

d_call: NA
v_call: TRBV19
j_call: TRBJ2-3
clone_size: NA
cdr3_aa: CASSMKEGMGYADTQYF
cdr3_nt: TGTGCCAGTAGTATGAAAGAGGGAATGGGTTACGCTGATACGCAGTATTTT

d_call: TRBD1
v_call: TRBV5-6
j_call: TRBJ1-3
clone_size: few
cdr3_aa: CASSWYRGLRGNTIYF
cdr3_nt: TGTGCCAGCAGCTGGTACAGGGGTCTCCGGGGAAACACCATATATTTT

d_call: NA
v_call: TRBV6-5
j_call: TRBJ1-6
clone_size: NA
cdr3_aa: CASSYSRGGNSPLHF
cdr3_nt: TGTGCCAGCAGTTACTCGAGAGGGGGTAATTCACCCCTCCACTTT

d_call: NA
v_call: TRBV7-3
j_call: TRBJ1-2
clone_size: NA
cdr3_aa: CASSSGAGGGGYTF
cdr3_nt: TGTGCCAGCAGCTCAGGGGCAGGCGGCGGAGGCTACACCTTC

d_call: NA
v_call: TRBV28
j_call: TRBJ1-2
clone_size: NA
cdr3_aa: CASSLSTGGYGYTF
cdr3_nt: TGTGCCAGCAGTTTATCGACAGGAGGCTATGGCTACACCTTC

d_call: TRBD2
v_call: TRBV9
j_call: TRBJ2-3
clone_size: NA
cdr3_aa: CASSFSPVGGLSTDTQYF
cdr3_nt: TGTGCCAGCAGCTTCTCCCCGGTGGGAGGGCTTAGCACAGATACGCAGTATTTT

d_call: TRBD2
v_call: TRBV2
j_call: TRBJ2-7
clone_size: NA
cdr3_aa: CASSESLAGGREQYF
cdr3_nt: TGTGCCAGCAGTGAAAGTCTAGCGGGAGGTCGGGAGCAGTACTTC

d_call: TRBD1
v_call: TRBV19
j_call: TRBJ1-2
clone_size: NA
cdr3_aa: CASSISTGSYGYTF
cdr3_nt: TGTGCCAGTAGTATTTCGACAGGGAGCTATGGCTACACCTTC

d_call: NA
v_call: TRBV28
j_call: TRBJ2-7
clone_size: NA
cdr3_aa: CASSSLIPGAHYEQYF
cdr3_nt: TGTGCCAGCAGTTCTCTCATCCCAGGGGCCCACTACGAGCAGTACTTC

d_call: TRBD1
v_call: TRBV3-1/TRBV3-2
j_call: TRBJ1-1
clone_size: NA
cdr3_aa: CASSPRTGGGTEAFF
cdr3_nt: TGTGCCAGCAGCCCCAGGACAGGAGGTGGCACTGAAGCTTTCTTT

d_call: TRBD1
v_call: TRBV10-2
j_call: TRBJ1-1
clone_size: NA
cdr3_aa: CASRDRGWNTEAFF
cdr3_nt: TGCGCCAGCAGGGACAGGGGCTGGAACACTGAAGCTTTCTTT

d_call: NA
v_call: TRBV19
j_call: TRBJ1-1
clone_size: NA
cdr3_aa: CASKTGFGNTEAFF
cdr3_nt: TGTGCCAGTAAAACAGGGTTCGGGAACACTGAAGCTTTCTTT

d_call: NA
v_call: TRBV28
j_call: TRBJ2-2
clone_size: NA
cdr3_aa: CASNGPGTLTGELFF
cdr3_nt: TGTGCCAGCAACGGACCCGGGACACTGACCGGGGAGCTGTTTTTT

d_call: NA
v_call: TRBV6-5
j_call: TRBJ1-2
clone_size: NA
cdr3_aa: CASSYSTSEWYTF
cdr3_nt: TGTGCCAGCAGTTACTCGACCTCGGAGTGGTACACCTTC

d_call: NA
v_call: TRBV12-3/TRBV12-4
j_call: TRBJ1-5
clone_size: NA
cdr3_aa: CASSLSREPQHF
cdr3_nt: TGTGCCAGCAGTTTAAGCCGGGAGCCCCAGCATTTT

d_call: TRBD1
v_call: TRBV7-9
j_call: TRBJ2-4
clone_size: NA
cdr3_aa: CASSRDRGTLAKNIQYF
cdr3_nt: TGTGCCAGCAGCCGGGACAGGGGGACCCTAGCCAAAAACATTCAGTACTTC

d_call: NA
v_call: TRBV9
j_call: TRBJ1-2
clone_size: NA
cdr3_aa: CASSVATHGNSGRGSYTF
cdr3_nt: TGTGCCAGCAGCGTAGCCACCCATGGAAACTCTGGGCGCGGGAGCTACACCTTC

d_call: NA
v_call: TRBV21-1
j_call: TRBJ1-2
clone_size: NA
cdr3_aa: CASSKEDFQEGYTF
cdr3_nt: TGTGCCAGCAGCAAAGAGGACTTTCAGGAGGGCTACACCTTC

d_call: NA
v_call: TRBV3-1/TRBV3-2
j_call: TRBJ1-1
clone_size: few
cdr3_aa: CASSFGAEAFF
cdr3_nt: TGTGCCAGCAGCTTCGGGGCTGAAGCTTTCTTT

d_call: TRBD1
v_call: TRBV9
j_call: TRBJ1-6
clone_size: NA
cdr3_aa: CASSLDRVGDSPLHF
cdr3_nt: TGTGCCAGCAGCCTCGACAGGGTGGGGGATTCACCCCTCCACTTT

d_call: NA
v_call: TRBV5-1
j_call: TRBJ1-1
clone_size: few
cdr3_aa: CASSSKSRSTEAFF
cdr3_nt: TGCGCCAGCAGCTCGAAAAGCAGGTCCACTGAAGCTTTCTTT